In its sample, the clone carrying this T cell receptor beta chain was seen a few times. These data come from a study of blood T cell repertoires in COVID-19. Study details: COVID-19 samples, acute and convalescent, were from the United States, Italy and Spain. From T cells, B-cell-depleted T cells, or PBMCs came the material, which was cDNA or gDNA.

This CDR3 has 15 amino acids. The germline V gene has CDR1 MNHEY and CDR2 SVGEGT. V was pared by 5 bases and J by 1 base, with 15 bases between. In the original processing: Scientists estimated how many nucleated cells there were by amplifying reference gene primers. Here immunoSEQ multiplex PCR was the method, and the copy in TCRdb shows in-frame clones only, minus some. The V and J calls and clone size come from that table; D and trimming were worked out from the DNA. The repertoire has almost 200,000 clones, 80% to 90% of them found once; the top ten carry 0.75% to 0.95%. What was sequenced was peripheral blood. This clonotype was sampled from a woman in her sixties or seventies with acute or convalescent COVID-19. This chain uses TRBV6-2 or TRBV6-3 with TRBJ2-7; D possibly corresponds to TRBD1 (6 bases). The CDR3 sequence: CASSTRQARSYEQYF. The CDR3 DNA sequence: TGTGCCAGCAGTACACGACAGGCCCGATCCTACGAGCAGTACTTC.